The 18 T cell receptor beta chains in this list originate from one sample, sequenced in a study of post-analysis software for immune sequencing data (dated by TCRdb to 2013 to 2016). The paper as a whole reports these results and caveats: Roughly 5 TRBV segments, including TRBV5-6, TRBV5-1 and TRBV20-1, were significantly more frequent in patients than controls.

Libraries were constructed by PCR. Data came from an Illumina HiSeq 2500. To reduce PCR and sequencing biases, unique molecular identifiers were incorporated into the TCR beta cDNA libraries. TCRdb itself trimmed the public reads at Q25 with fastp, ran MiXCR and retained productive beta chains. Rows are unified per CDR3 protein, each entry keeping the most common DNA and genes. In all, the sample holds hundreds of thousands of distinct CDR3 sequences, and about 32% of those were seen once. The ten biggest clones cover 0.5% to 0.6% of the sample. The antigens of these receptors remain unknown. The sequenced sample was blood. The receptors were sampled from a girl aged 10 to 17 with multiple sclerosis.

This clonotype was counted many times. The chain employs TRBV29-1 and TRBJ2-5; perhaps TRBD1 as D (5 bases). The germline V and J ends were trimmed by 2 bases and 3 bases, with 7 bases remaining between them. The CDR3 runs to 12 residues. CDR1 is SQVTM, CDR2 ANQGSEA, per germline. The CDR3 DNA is TGCAGCGTTGAAACACAGGAAGAGACCCAGTACTTC. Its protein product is CSVETQEETQYF.

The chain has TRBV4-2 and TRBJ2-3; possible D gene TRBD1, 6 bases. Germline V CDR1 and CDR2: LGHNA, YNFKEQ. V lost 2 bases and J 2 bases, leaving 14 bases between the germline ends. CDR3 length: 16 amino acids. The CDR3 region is CASSQQLGAATDTQYF. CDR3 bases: TGTGCCAGCAGCCAACAATTGGGGGCCGCCACAGATACGCAGTATTTT.

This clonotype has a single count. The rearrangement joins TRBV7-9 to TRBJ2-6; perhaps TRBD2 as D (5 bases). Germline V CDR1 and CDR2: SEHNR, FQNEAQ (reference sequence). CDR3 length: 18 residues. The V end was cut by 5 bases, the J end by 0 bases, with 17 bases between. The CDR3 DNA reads TGTGCCAGCAGCCTTCGAGGGTTTCCTAACTCTGGGGCCAACGTCCTGACTTTC. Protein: CASSLRGFPNSGANVLTF. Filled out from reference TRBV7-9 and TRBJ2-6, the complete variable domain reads DTGVSQNPRHKITKRGQNVTFRCDPISEHNRLYWYRQTLGQGPEFLTYFQNEAQLEKSRLLSDRFSAERPKGSFSTLEIQRTEQGDSAMYLCASSLRGFPNSGANVLTFGAGSRLTVL.

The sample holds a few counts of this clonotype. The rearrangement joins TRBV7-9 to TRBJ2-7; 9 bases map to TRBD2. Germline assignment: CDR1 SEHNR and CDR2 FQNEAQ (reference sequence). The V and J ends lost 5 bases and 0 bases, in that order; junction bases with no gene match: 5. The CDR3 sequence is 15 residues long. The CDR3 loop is CASSHLLAGSYEQYF. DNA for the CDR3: TGTGCCAGCAGCCACCTACTAGCGGGCTCCTACGAGCAGTACTTC.

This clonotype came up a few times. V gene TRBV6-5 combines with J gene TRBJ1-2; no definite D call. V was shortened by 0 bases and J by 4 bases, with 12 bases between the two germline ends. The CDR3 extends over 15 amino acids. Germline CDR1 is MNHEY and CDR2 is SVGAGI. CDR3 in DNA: TGTGCCAGCAGTTACTCGGGAGGGTTTGGCTATGGCTACACCTTC. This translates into CASSYSGGFGYGYTF.

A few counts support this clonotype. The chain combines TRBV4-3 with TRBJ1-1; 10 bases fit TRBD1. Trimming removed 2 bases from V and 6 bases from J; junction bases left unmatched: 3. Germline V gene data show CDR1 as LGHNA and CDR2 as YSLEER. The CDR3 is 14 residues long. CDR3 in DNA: TGCGCCAGCAGCCAATATGGGACAGGGGCTGAAGCTTTCTTT. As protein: CASSQYGTGAEAFF.

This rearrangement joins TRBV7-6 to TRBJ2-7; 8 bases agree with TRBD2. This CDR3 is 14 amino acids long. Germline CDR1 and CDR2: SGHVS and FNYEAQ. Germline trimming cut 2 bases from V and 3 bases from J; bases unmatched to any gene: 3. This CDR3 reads CASSLSGSGYEQYF. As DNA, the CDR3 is TGTGCCAGCAGCTTAAGCGGGAGCGGCTACGAGCAGTACTTC.

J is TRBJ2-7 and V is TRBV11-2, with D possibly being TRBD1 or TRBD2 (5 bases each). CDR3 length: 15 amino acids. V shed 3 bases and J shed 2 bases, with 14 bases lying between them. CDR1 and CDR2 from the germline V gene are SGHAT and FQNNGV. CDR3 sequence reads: CASSFVFRGPYEQYF. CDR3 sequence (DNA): TGTGCCAGCAGCTTCGTATTCCGGGGACCCTACGAGCAGTACTTC.

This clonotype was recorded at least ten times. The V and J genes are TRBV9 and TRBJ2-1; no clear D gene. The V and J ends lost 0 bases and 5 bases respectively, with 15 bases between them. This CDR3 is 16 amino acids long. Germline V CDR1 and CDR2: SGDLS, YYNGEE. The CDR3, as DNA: TGTGCCAGCAGCGTAGGGACCACGCAAGGCCACAATGAGCAGTTCTTC. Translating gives CASSVGTTQGHNEQFF.

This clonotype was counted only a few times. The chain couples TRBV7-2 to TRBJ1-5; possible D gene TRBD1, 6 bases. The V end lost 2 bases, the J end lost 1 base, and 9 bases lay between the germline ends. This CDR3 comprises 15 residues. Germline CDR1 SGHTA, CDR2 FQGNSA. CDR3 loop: CASSLFGGSNQPQHF. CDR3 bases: TGTGCCAGCAGCTTATTTGGGGGCAGCAATCAGCCCCAGCATTTT. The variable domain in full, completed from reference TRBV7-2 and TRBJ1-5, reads GAGVSQSPSNKVTEKGKDVELRCDPISGHTALYWYRQSLGQGLEFLIYFQGNSAPDKSGLPSDRFSAERTGGSVSTLTIQRTQQEDSAVYLCASSLFGGSNQPQHFGDGTRLSIL.

In DNA form, the CDR3 reads TGCGCCAGCAGCCCGCAGGGTCTGATGAACACTGAAGCTTTCTTT. This codes for CASSPQGLMNTEAFF. This chain joins TRBV4-1 and TRBJ1-1; perhaps TRBD1 as D (5 bases). The CDR3 has 15 residues. V was pared by 4 bases and J by 0 bases, with 12 bases between. Germline V gene sequence: CDR1 MGHRA, CDR2 YSYEKL.

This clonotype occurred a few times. The CDR3 is CASSPDRENTEAFF. The CDR3 nucleotides are TGTGCCAGCAGCCCCGACAGGGAGAACACTGAAGCTTTCTTT. This chain connects TRBV28 to TRBJ1-1; 7 nucleotides agree with TRBD1. The J segment lost 1 base and the V segment lost 6 bases, leaving 5 bases of the junction unmatched. The CDR3 has 14 amino acids. Germline-derived CDR1 and CDR2 are MDHEN and SYDVKM.

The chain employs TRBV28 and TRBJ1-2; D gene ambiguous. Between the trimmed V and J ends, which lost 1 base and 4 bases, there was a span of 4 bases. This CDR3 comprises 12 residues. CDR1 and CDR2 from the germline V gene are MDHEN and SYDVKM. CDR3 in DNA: TGTGCCAGCAGTTTATCGCTCTATGGCTACACCTTC. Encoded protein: CASSLSLYGYTF.

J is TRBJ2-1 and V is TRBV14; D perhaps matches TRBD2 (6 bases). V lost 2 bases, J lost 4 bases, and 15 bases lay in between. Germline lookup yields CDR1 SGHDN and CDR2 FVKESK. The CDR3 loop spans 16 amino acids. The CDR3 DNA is TGTGCCAGCAGCCAACCCGGGGCGGGGAAGTACAATGAGCAGTTCTTC. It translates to CASSQPGAGKYNEQFF.

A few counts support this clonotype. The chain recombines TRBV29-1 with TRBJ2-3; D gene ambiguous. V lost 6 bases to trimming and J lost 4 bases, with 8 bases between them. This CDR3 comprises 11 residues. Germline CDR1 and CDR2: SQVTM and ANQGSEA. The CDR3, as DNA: TGCAGCGTCACAGCACCAGATACGCAGTATTTT. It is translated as CSVTAPDTQYF.

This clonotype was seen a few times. For the CDR3, the DNA is TGTGCCAGCAGCTTTGACAGGGGCAGCTCCTACGAGCAGTACTTC. This encodes CASSFDRGSSYEQYF. The chain is built from TRBV11-2 and TRBJ2-7, with 8 bases identical to TRBD1. This CDR3 region has 15 residues. The ends lost 3 bases at V and 0 bases at J; junction bases unmatched: 4. Per the germline V gene, CDR1 is SGHAT and CDR2 is FQNNGV.

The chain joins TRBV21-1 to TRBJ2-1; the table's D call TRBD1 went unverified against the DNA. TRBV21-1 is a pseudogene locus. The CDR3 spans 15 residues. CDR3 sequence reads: CASSKVGGQGNEQFF. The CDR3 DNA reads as TGTGCCAGCAGCAAAGTGGGGGGGCAGGGGAATGAGCAGTTCTTC.

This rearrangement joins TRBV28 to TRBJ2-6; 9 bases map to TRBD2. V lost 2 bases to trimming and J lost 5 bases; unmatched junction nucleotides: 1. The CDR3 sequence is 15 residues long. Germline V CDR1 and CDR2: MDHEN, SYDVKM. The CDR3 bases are TGTGCCAGCAGTTTAGCGGGAGGGTGGGCCAACGTCCTGACTTTC. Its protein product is CASSLAGGWANVLTF.